The rows below give T cell receptor beta chains drawn from one sample of a study of cytomegalovirus exposure and HLA in healthy donors. The assay was immunoSEQ multiplex PCR, and TCRdb's table has in-frame clones only and misses some. The profile covers 150,000 or so clones, with around 78% appearing a single time and just over 3% taken by the ten largest. The sequencing input was PBMCs. The receptor source for this set is a woman between 40 and 50 years old in good health and CMV-seronegative. Each CDR3 is given with its conserved first and last residue. Each record gives: CDR3 length, J gene, V gene, D gene, clone size, CDR3 protein, CDR3 DNA. The D gene is left open where the match is weak. A row's size may be missing; if present it is once, few, many or a size class.

>15|TRBJ1-5|TRBV9|NA|NA
CASSAGVYSNQPQHF
TGTGCCAGCAGCGCCGGGGTATATAGCAATCAGCCCCAGCATTTT
>13|TRBJ1-1|TRBV18|NA|NA
CASSGNRASEAFF
TGTGCCAGCTCAGGGAACAGGGCTTCTGAAGCTTTCTTT
>16|TRBJ2-2|TRBV4-2|NA|few
CASSQVGRPGSGELFF
TGTGCCAGCAGCCAAGTTGGCCGGCCGGGAAGCGGGGAGCTGTTTTTT
>13|TRBJ1-1|TRBV7-9|TRBD1|NA
CASSLGDSSEAFF
TGTGCCAGCAGCTTAGGGGACAGTTCTGAAGCTTTCTTT
>14|TRBJ2-7|TRBV5-1|NA|NA
CASSLDSGSYEQYF
TGCGCCAGCAGCTTGGATTCAGGTTCCTACGAGCAGTACTTC
>15|TRBJ1-5|TRBV10-3|NA|NA
CAIRAGVESNQPQHF
TGTGCCATCCGGGCGGGAGTGGAGAGCAATCAGCCCCAGCATTTT
>11|TRBJ1-1|TRBV7-9|NA|NA
CASRRNTEAFF
TGTGCCAGTCGTAGGAACACTGAAGCTTTCTTT
>18|TRBJ1-1|TRBV28|NA|NA
CASTLQGRWVRLGTEAFF
TGTGCCAGCACCCTCCAGGGGCGGTGGGTGAGATTAGGCACTGAAGCTTTCTTT
>14|TRBJ2-7|TRBV5-1|TRBD2|NA
CASSLVGLDDEQYF
TGCGCCAGCAGCTTGGTAGGACTAGACGACGAGCAGTACTTC
>14|TRBJ2-5|TRBV7-9|TRBD1|NA
CASSSTGLQETQYF
TGTGCCAGCAGCTCGACAGGGCTACAAGAGACCCAGTACTTC
>12|TRBJ1-6|TRBV2|NA|once
CASMLQGRSLHF
TGTGCCAGCATGCTCCAGGGTCGGTCCCTCCACTTT
>15|TRBJ2-3|TRBV15|TRBD1|few
CATSRGTEDTDTQYF
TGTGCCACCAGCAGGGGGACAGAAGACACAGATACGCAGTATTTT